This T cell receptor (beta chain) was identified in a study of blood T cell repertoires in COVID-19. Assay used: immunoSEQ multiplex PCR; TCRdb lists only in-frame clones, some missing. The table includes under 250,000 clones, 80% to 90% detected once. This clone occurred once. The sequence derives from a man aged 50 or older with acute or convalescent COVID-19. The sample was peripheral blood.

In DNA form, the CDR3 reads TGCAGCGTTGTACAAGGGGGCTCCTACGAGCAGTACTTC. Translation: CSVVQGGSYEQYF. This chain uses TRBV29-1 with TRBJ2-7; perhaps TRBD1 as D (6 bases). Looked up from germline, CDR1 is SQVTM and CDR2 is ANQGSEA. The ends were cut back, 4 bases at V and 0 bases at J, with 10 bases in the middle. This CDR3 contains 13 residues.